A selection of T cell receptor beta chains follows, all from one sample in a study of T cell responses to AZD1222 COVID-19 vaccine. Using immunoSEQ multiplex PCR, the repertoire was profiled, and TCRdb retains in-frame clones only, with some absent. Of roughly 130,000 clones in the sample, roughly 93% were seen once. The sample in question was peripheral blood, obtained on day 0 of AZD1222 vaccination. The receptors shown here come from an adult in good health. Both conserved end residues are part of each CDR3. D genes are given only for firm matches.

CASSQEGGQYLSGANVLTF | TGTGCCAGCAGCCAAGAGGGAGGCCAGTACCTCTCTGGGGCCAACGTCCTGACTTTC | - | TRBJ2-6 | TRBV3-1/TRBV3-2
CASSLPQAETQYF | TGTGCCAGCAGCTTGCCCCAGGCGGAGACCCAGTACTTC | - | TRBJ2-5 | TRBV7-6
CASSVGGGITEAFF | TGTGCCAGCAGCGTCGGGGGCGGAATCACTGAAGCTTTCTTT | - | TRBJ1-1 | TRBV9
CSVEDRDRPGETQYF | TGCAGCGTTGAAGACCGGGACAGGCCCGGAGAGACCCAGTACTTC | TRBD1 | TRBJ2-5 | TRBV29-1
CARPPRLPYGYTF | TGTGCCAGACCGCCGCGGCTGCCCTATGGCTACACCTTC | - | TRBJ1-2 | TRBV6-4
CASIGRRREAFF | TGTGCCAGCATCGGGCGCCGACGTGAAGCTTTCTTT | - | TRBJ1-1 | TRBV25-1
CASSGGQREAFF | TGTGCCAGCAGCGGGGGACAGCGCGAAGCTTTCTTT | TRBD1 | TRBJ1-1 | TRBV5-4
CASSGAAMDGYTF | TGTGCCAGCAGTGGTGCCGCGATGGATGGCTACACCTTC | - | TRBJ1-2 | TRBV2
CASSPGTGGNTEAFF | TGTGCCAGCTCACCAGGGACAGGGGGCAACACTGAAGCTTTCTTT | TRBD1 | TRBJ1-1 | TRBV18
CASSARHPGALILNSNQPQHF | TGTGCCAGCAGCGCACGACATCCAGGGGCCCTTATTCTTAATAGCAATCAGCCCCAGCATTTT | - | TRBJ1-5 | TRBV27